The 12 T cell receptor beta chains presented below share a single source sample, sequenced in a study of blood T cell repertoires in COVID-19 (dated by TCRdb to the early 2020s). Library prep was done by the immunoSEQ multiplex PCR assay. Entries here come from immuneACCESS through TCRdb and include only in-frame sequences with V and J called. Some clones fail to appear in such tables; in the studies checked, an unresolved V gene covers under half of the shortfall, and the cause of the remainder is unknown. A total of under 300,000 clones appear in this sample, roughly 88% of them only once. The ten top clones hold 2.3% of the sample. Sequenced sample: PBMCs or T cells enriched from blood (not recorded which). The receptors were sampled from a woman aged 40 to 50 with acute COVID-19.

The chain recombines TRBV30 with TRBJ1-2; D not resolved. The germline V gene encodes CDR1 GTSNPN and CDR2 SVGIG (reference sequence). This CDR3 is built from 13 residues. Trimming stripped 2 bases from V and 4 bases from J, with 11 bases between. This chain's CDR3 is CAWSSSGSYGYTF. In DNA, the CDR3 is TGTGCCTGGAGTAGCTCCGGGTCCTATGGCTACACCTTC.

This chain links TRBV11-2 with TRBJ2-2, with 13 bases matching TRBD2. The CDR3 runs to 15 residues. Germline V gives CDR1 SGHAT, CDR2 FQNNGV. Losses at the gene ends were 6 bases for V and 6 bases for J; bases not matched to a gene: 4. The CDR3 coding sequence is TGTGCCAGCAGACAAGGACTAGCGGGAGCCGGGGAGCTGTTTTTT. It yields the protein CASRQGLAGAGELFF. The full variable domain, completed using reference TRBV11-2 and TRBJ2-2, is EAGVAQSPRYKIIEKRQSVAFWCNPISGHATLYWYQQILGQGPKLLIQFQNNGVVDDSQLPKDRFSAERLKGVDSTLKIQPAKLEDSAVYLCASRQGLAGAGELFFGEGSRLTVL.

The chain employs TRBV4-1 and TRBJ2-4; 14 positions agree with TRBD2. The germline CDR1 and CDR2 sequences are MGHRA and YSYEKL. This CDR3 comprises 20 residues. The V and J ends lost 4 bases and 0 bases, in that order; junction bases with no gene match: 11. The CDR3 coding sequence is TGCGCCAGCAGCCTGGGGACTAGCGGGGGCCTATATCTAGCCAAAAACATTCAGTACTTC. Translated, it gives CASSLGTSGGLYLAKNIQYF.

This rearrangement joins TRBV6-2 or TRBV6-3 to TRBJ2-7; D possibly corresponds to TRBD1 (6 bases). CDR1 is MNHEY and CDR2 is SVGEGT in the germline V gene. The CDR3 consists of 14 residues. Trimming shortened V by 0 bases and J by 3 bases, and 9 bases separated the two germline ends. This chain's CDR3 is CASSYSTGNYEQYF. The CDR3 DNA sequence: TGTGCCAGCAGTTACTCCACAGGGAACTACGAGCAGTACTTC.

CDR3 in amino acids: CASGPGQENTEAFF. The CDR3 DNA reads as TGCGCCAGCGGACCTGGACAGGAGAACACTGAAGCTTTCTTT. This chain uses TRBV5-1 with TRBJ1-1, with 7 bases that match TRBD1. The germline gives CDR1 SGHRS, CDR2 YFSETQ. The CDR3 consists of 14 residues. The junction had 7 bases not matched to a gene; V was cut back by 7 bases and J by 1 base.

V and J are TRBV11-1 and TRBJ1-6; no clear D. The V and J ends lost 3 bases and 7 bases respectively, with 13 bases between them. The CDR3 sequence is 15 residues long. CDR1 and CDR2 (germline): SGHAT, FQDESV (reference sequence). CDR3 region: CASSFRGIVNSPLHF. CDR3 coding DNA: TGTGCCAGCAGCTTCCGAGGAATTGTGAATTCACCCCTCCACTTT.

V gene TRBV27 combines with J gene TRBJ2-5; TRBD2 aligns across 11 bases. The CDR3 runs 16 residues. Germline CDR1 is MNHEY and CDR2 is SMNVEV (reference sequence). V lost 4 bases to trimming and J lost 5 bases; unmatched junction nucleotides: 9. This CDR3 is CASSYVAGGGVETQYF. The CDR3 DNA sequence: TGTGCCAGCAGTTATGTAGCGGGGGGGGGTGTCGAGACCCAGTACTTC.

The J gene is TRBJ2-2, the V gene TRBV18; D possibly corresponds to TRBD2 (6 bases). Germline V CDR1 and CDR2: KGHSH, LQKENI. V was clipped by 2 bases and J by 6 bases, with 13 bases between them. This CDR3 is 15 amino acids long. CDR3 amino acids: CASSPEMGGPGELFF. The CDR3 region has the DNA TGTGCCAGCTCACCAGAAATGGGGGGACCCGGGGAGCTGTTTTTT.

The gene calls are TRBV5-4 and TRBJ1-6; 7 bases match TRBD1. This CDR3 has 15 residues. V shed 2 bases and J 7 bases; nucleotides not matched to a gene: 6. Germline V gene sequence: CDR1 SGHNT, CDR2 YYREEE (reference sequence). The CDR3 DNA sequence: TGTGCCAGCAGCTTTCAGGACAGGCCCAATTCACCCCTCCACTTT. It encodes CASSFQDRPNSPLHF.

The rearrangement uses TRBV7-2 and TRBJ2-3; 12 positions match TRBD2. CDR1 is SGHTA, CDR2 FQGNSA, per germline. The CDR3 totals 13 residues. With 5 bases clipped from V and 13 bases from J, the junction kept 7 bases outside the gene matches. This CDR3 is CASSESSGRAEYF. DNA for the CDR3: TGTGCCAGCAGCGAATCTAGCGGGAGGGCCGAGTATTTT. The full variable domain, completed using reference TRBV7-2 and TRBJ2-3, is GAGVSQSPSNKVTEKGKDVELRCDPISGHTALYWYRQSLGQGLEFLIYFQGNSAPDKSGLPSDRFSAERTGGSVSTLTIQRTQQEDSAVYLCASSESSGRAEYFGPGTRLTVL.

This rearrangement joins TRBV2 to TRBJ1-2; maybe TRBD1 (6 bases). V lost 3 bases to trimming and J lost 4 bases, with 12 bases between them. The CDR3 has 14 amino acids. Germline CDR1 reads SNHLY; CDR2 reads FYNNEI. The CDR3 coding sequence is TGTGCCAGCAGTGACAAGGGGGTGGGCTATGGCTACACCTTC. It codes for CASSDKGVGYGYTF.

The CDR3 nucleotides read TGTGCCAGCAGCCCAGAGGGTCCCGGGACAGGGGGCCTATATAGCAATCAGCCCCAGCATTTT. Its translation is CASSPEGPGTGGLYSNQPQHF. J is TRBJ1-5 and V is TRBV21-1; the DNA was not used to check the table's D call, TRBD1. TRBV21-1 is reported as a pseudogene. The CDR3 sequence is 21 residues long.